A selection of T cell receptor beta chains follows, all from one sample in a study of blood T cell repertoires in COVID-19. Generated by immunoSEQ multiplex PCR, the TCRdb table keeps only in-frame clones and is missing some. This sample has more than 200,000 clones, with 86% found just once. Source material: peripheral blood. These receptor sequences come from a man aged 25-45 years with active or convalescent COVID-19. CDR3s include the opening cysteine and the closing phenylalanine or tryptophan. Fields, in order: V gene, J gene, CDR3 length, clone size, CDR3 protein. Only some rows state a clone size, as once, few, many or a class for expanded clones.

TRBV20-1	TRBJ1-5	15	-	CSASDPFYGNQPQHF
TRBV27	TRBJ1-5	14	once	CASSLRGNNQPQHF
TRBV10-3	TRBJ2-3	17	-	CAISESVGTGGTDTQYF
TRBV10-3	TRBJ2-3	14	-	CAIGAAGGTDTQYF
TRBV10-3	TRBJ2-1	17	once	CAITLDDRDSTDNEQFF
TRBV20-1	TRBJ1-2	12	once	CSASERRAGYTF
TRBV4-1	TRBJ1-4	17	-	CASSQLHSRDSNEKLFF
TRBV7-8	TRBJ2-1	13	-	CASSLGLADEQFF
TRBV3-1/TRBV3-2	TRBJ2-5	14	-	CASSLGTALETQYF
TRBV6-5	TRBJ2-5	14	once	CASSYLDSQETQYF
TRBV11-2	TRBJ2-5	19	-	CASSLYLVVAGGQGETQYF
TRBV10-3	TRBJ2-3	15	-	CAIDTGQGGPDTQYF
TRBV27	TRBJ2-1	14	-	CASSDRPGRNEQFF
TRBV19	TRBJ2-3	14	-	CASSMLGGPYTQYF
TRBV2	TRBJ1-2	15	-	CASSEAPSELYGYTF
TRBV5-5	TRBJ1-6	15	-	CASSFTDRVHSPLHF
TRBV6-4	TRBJ2-3	21	-	CASSDEGTSGGHPPSTDTQYF
TRBV6-5	TRBJ1-3	16	-	CASSYLGQGAGNTIYF
TRBV5-5	TRBJ1-2	15	once	CASSRDPGNFYGYTF
TRBV19	TRBJ1-5	16	-	CASSIGQTGLDQPQHF
TRBV6-1	TRBJ2-7	15	-	CASSEGPGGRYEQYF
TRBV4-2	TRBJ1-1	16	once	CASSQLDGQAPIRAFF
TRBV21-1	TRBJ1-1	14	-	CASRLGPPATEAFF
TRBV29-1	TRBJ2-1	11	few	CSAGQNNEQFF
TRBV5-4	TRBJ1-1	15	-	CASSGGRVMNTEAFF
TRBV6-5	TRBJ2-7	14	-	CASTGTETSYEQYF
TRBV21-1	TRBJ2-3	18	-	CASSKSFGGQGATDTQYF
TRBV4-1	TRBJ1-2	15	-	CASSQILELNYGYTF
TRBV6-5	TRBJ2-1	12	once	CASSDRQTKQFF
TRBV28	TRBJ1-4	16	-	CASSSTGTGRNEKLFF
TRBV15	TRBJ2-3	14	-	CATSRVGGSDTQYF
TRBV13	TRBJ2-2	16	-	CASREGQGARGGELFF
TRBV25-1	TRBJ1-6	15	-	CASSEFAGGYPPLHF
TRBV4-2	TRBJ2-6	16	-	CASSQPPGDGANVLTF
TRBV5-1	TRBJ2-5	14	-	CASSLGGGGETQYF
TRBV4-1	TRBJ1-1	14	once	CASSQVGGITEAFF
TRBV11-2	TRBJ1-5	14	-	CASSLEYPNQPQHF
TRBV25-1	TRBJ2-7	13	-	CASSEPLRPEQYF
TRBV5-4	TRBJ1-3	14	once	CASAPGGPGNTIYF
TRBV7-9	TRBJ2-7	13	-	CASSREQNYEQYF
TRBV7-2	TRBJ2-1	15	-	CASSPPDRGLDEQFF
TRBV19	TRBJ1-3	14	-	CASRGQSSGNTIYF
TRBV7-9	TRBJ1-1	15	-	CASSSSRGMNTEAFF